The next 4 T cell receptor beta chains were all read from a single sample in a study of technical replicates of blood from a few donors. The assay was immunoSEQ multiplex PCR, and TCRdb's table has in-frame clones only and misses some. This table holds about 100,000 clones, around 95% found once. Specimen: T cells isolated from PBMCs. The receptors come from a human donor in good health.

For the CDR3, the DNA is TGCGCCAGCAGCCCAAACCTGGGACACCTCTATGGCTACACCTTC. This sequence encodes CASSPNLGHLYGYTF. V usage is TRBV5-1 and J usage is TRBJ1-2, with D perhaps matching TRBD1 (6 bases). Trimming took off 4 bases at V and 4 bases at J, with 17 bases between the two ends. Germline V lookup: CDR1 SGHRS, CDR2 YFSETQ. The CDR3 is 15 residues long.

The CDR3 loop reads CASSYGGLQETQYF. The CDR3 coding sequence is TGTGCCAGCAGCTATGGGGGACTACAAGAGACCCAGTACTTC. This chain links TRBV7-9 with TRBJ2-5, with TRBD2 matching over 7 bases. The junction had 4 bases not matched to a gene; V was cut back by 4 bases and J by 2 bases. The CDR3 extends over 14 amino acids. Germline CDR1 is SEHNR and CDR2 is FQNEAQ (reference sequence).

DNA of the CDR3: TGTGCCAGCAGCTTGGTAGGGGGCCCCAGCTCCTACGAGCAGTACTTC. As protein: CASSLVGGPSSYEQYF. The J gene is TRBJ2-7, the V gene TRBV5-6, with 7 bases fitting TRBD1. CDR3 size: 16 residues. V dropped 0 bases and J dropped 0; count of bases not matched to a gene: 6. Germline CDR1 reads SGHDT; CDR2 reads YYEEEE.

The rearrangement links TRBV30 to TRBJ1-6, with TRBD1 matching over 7 bases. The CDR3 extends over 17 amino acids. V lost 2 bases and J lost 2; bases outside the gene matches: 9. Germline V gene data show CDR1 as GTSNPN and CDR2 as SVGIG (reference sequence). CDR3 residues: CAWSLIWDSTYNSPLHF. The CDR3 coding sequence is TGTGCCTGGAGTCTCATTTGGGACAGTACCTATAATTCACCCCTCCACTTT.